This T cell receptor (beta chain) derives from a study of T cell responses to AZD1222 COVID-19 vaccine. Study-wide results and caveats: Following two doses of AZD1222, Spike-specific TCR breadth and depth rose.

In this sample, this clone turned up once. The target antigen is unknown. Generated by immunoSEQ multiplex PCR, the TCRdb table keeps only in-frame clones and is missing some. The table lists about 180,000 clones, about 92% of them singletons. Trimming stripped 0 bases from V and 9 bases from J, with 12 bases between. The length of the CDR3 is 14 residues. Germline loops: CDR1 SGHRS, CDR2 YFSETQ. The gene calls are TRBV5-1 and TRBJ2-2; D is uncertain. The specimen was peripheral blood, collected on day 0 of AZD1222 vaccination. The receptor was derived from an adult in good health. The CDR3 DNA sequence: TGCGCCAGCAGCTTGGAGGCCTCAGTTAGGGAGCTGTTTTTT. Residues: CASSLEASVRELFF.